This entry lists 20 T cell receptor beta chains sequenced from one sample in a study of cytomegalovirus exposure and HLA in healthy donors. The PCR ran on 60 Vbeta and 13 Jbeta primers. Assay: immunoSEQ multiplex PCR; the TCRdb copy retains only in-frame clones and omits some. The table lists 130,000 to 150,000 clones, around three quarters of them singletons. The sample consisted of PBMCs. These receptors were taken from a man in his forties or fifties in good health and CMV-seropositive.

V and J are TRBV4-1 and TRBJ2-7; tentative D call: TRBD1 (6 bases). The CDR3 has 15 residues. CDR1 is MGHRA and CDR2 is YSYEKL in the germline V gene. Trimming removed 2 bases from V and 3 bases from J, with 14 bases in between. The CDR3 sequence is CASSQRMDSYYEQYF. In DNA, the CDR3 is TGCGCCAGCAGCCAACGCATGGACAGCTACTACGAGCAGTACTTC.

V usage is TRBV13 and J usage is TRBJ2-5; 9 nucleotides match TRBD2. Germline V gene data show CDR1 as PRHDT and CDR2 as FYEKMQ (reference sequence). The CDR3 spans 16 residues. Losses at the gene ends were 5 bases for V and 2 bases for J; bases not matched to a gene: 9. CDR3 bases: TGTGCCAGCAGCCCGGCGGGGCGGGGGGGACAAGAGACCCAGTACTTC. Protein sequence: CASSPAGRGGQETQYF.

This clone was counted between two and nine times. The CDR3 nucleotides read TGTGCCAGCAGTTACCAGGTGAACACTGAAGCTTTCTTT. Residues: CASSYQVNTEAFF. The V and J genes are TRBV6-5 and TRBJ1-1; D is unclear. From germline, CDR1 is MNHEY and CDR2 SVGAGI. Trimming took 2 bases from V and 0 from J, leaving 4 bases between them. CDR3 length: 13 amino acids.

This rearrangement joins TRBV30 to TRBJ2-5; TRBD2 agrees at 12 bases. Trimming at V came to 2 bases and at J to 6 bases, leaving 7 bases not matched to a gene. Germline lookup yields CDR1 GTSNPN and CDR2 SVGIG (reference sequence). The CDR3 is 15 residues long. Here the CDR3 DNA reads TGTGCCTGGAGTAGCCTAGCGGGAGGGGTAAAGACCCAGTACTTC. Protein: CAWSSLAGGVKTQYF. Drawing the rest from reference TRBV30 and TRBJ2-5, the complete variable domain is SQTIHQWPATLVQPVGSPLSLECTVEGTSNPNLYWYRQAAGRGLQLLFYSVGIGQISSEVPQNLSASRPQDRQFILSSKKLLLSDSGFYLCAWSSLAGGVKTQYFGPGTRLLVL.

This clone was counted between two and nine times. This chain uses TRBV18 with TRBJ2-2, with TRBD2 matching over 9 bases. V trimming: 0 bases; J trimming: 2 bases; junction bases outside the gene matches: 4. Per the germline V gene, CDR1 is KGHSH and CDR2 is LQKENI. This CDR3 has 17 amino acids. This CDR3 reads CASSPPGLAGNTGELFF. The CDR3 DNA sequence: TGTGCCAGCTCACCACCGGGGCTAGCGGGAAACACCGGGGAGCTGTTTTTT.

V is TRBV30 and J is TRBJ2-1, with 10 bases that match TRBD2. Unmatched junction bases numbered 10, after V lost 8 bases and J lost 6 bases. The CDR3 is 14 amino acids. Germline assignment: CDR1 GTSNPN and CDR2 SVGIG (reference sequence). CDR3 loop: CAGDLGLASNEQFF. The CDR3 DNA is TGTGCCGGGGACTTGGGACTAGCGAGCAATGAGCAGTTCTTC.

This clone was detected only once. The chain carries TRBV5-1 and TRBJ2-2, with D possibly TRBD2 on 5 matching bases. V was clipped by 4 bases and J by 7 bases, with 17 bases between them. The germline gives CDR1 SGHRS, CDR2 YFSETQ. The CDR3 loop spans 15 amino acids. The CDR3 reads CASSPLGSEGGELFF. CDR3 in DNA: TGCGCCAGCAGCCCACTAGGGTCGGAAGGCGGGGAGCTGTTTTTT.

The chain employs TRBV6-5 and TRBJ2-3; maybe TRBD2 (5 bases). Germline assignment: CDR1 MNHEY and CDR2 SVGAGI. With 7 bases removed from V and 1 base from J, the gap between germline ends came to 12 bases. This CDR3 is built from 14 residues. In nucleotides, the CDR3 is TGTGCCAGCATTCCGGAGGTTGGCACAGATACGCAGTATTTT. Translating it yields CASIPEVGTDTQYF.

V gene TRBV5-1 combines with J gene TRBJ2-3; TRBD2 agrees at 10 bases. This CDR3 has 18 residues. The V gene's germline CDR1 is SGHRS and CDR2 YFSETQ. V dropped 2 bases and J dropped 4; count of bases not matched to a gene: 13. Here the CDR3 reads CASSFDIAGGGFADTQYF. CDR3 coding DNA: TGCGCCAGCAGCTTCGATATAGCGGGAGGTGGTTTCGCAGATACGCAGTATTTT.

The chain joins TRBV5-1 to TRBJ2-3; 7 bases are shared with TRBD2. V shed 3 bases and J 0 bases; nucleotides not matched to a gene: 4. This CDR3 spans 15 amino acids. Per germline, CDR1 SGHRS and CDR2 YFSETQ. The CDR3 protein is CASSWGGRSTDTQYF. The CDR3 bases are TGCGCCAGCAGCTGGGGCGGGAGAAGCACAGATACGCAGTATTTT.

J is TRBJ2-7 and V is TRBV5-5; 8 nucleotides match TRBD2. The CDR3 is 15 residues long. CDR1 is SGHKS, CDR2 YYEKEE, per germline (reference sequence). V lost 4 bases to trimming and J lost 5 bases; unmatched junction nucleotides: 11. DNA of the CDR3: TGTGCCAGCAGCCTCCAAAGCGGGAGTAAAAACGAGCAGTACTTC. Residues: CASSLQSGSKNEQYF.

The V and J genes are TRBV20-1 and TRBJ2-7; D call uncertain. V gave up 6 bases and J gave up 5 bases, with 8 bases separating them. This CDR3 region has 10 residues. Germline V CDR1 and CDR2: DFQATT, SNEGSKA (reference sequence). CDR3 region: CSATNNEQYF. The DNA of the CDR3 is TGCAGTGCCACCAACAACGAGCAGTACTTC.

The chain has TRBV7-2 and TRBJ1-1, with 8 bases matching TRBD1. CDR3 length: 16 residues. The germline gives CDR1 SGHTA, CDR2 FQGNSA. V lost 5 bases, J lost 1 base, and 9 bases stayed unmatched. This CDR3 is CASSRGQGGGNTEAFF. In DNA form, the CDR3 reads TGTGCCAGCAGCCGAGGACAGGGCGGGGGGAACACTGAAGCTTTCTTT.

This clone was seen a handful of times. This chain joins TRBV5-1 and TRBJ2-1; 12 nucleotides match TRBD2. The length of the CDR3 is 16 residues. Trimming at V came to 0 bases and at J to 4 bases, leaving 2 bases not matched to a gene. Germline V gene sequence: CDR1 SGHRS, CDR2 YFSETQ. Here the CDR3 reads CASSLGTSGTYNEQFF. The CDR3 DNA sequence: TGCGCCAGCAGCTTGGGGACTAGCGGGACGTACAATGAGCAGTTCTTC.

A single count supports this clone. This chain joins TRBV18 and TRBJ1-5; D is undetermined. The CDR3 is made up of 15 amino acids. Looked up from germline, CDR1 is KGHSH and CDR2 is LQKENI. V was pared by 3 bases and J by 0 bases, with 9 bases between. Here the CDR3 reads CASSPDGNSNQPQHF. DNA for the CDR3: TGTGCCAGCTCACCGGACGGGAATAGCAATCAGCCCCAGCATTTT.

V and J are TRBV7-9 and TRBJ2-5, with 9 bases lining up with TRBD2. Germline CDR1 SEHNR, CDR2 FQNEAQ (reference sequence). The CDR3 covers 17 residues. Trimming cost V 5 bases and J 5 bases; bases outside gene matches: 15. CDR3 protein: CASSLTLGSGRPETQYF. DNA for the CDR3: TGTGCCAGCAGCCTAACACTCGGTAGCGGGAGACCGGAGACCCAGTACTTC.

The J gene is TRBJ2-1, the V gene TRBV6-9; 7 bases are a match to TRBD2. There are 14 residues in the CDR3. V gave up 2 bases and J gave up 7 bases; unmatched junction bases: 5. Germline CDR1 MNHGY, CDR2 SVAAGI. The CDR3 nucleotides read TGTGCCAGCAGTTATCCGGGAGGCGTGAATGAGCAGTTCTTC. As protein: CASSYPGGVNEQFF.

The chain carries TRBV14 and TRBJ1-2, with 9 bases lining up with TRBD1. The junction had 4 bases not matched to a gene; V was cut back by 3 bases and J by 2 bases. The germline V gene encodes CDR1 SGHDN and CDR2 FVKESK. CDR3 length: 15 amino acids. This chain's CDR3 is CASSHTGTGNYGYTF. The CDR3 nucleotides read TGTGCCAGCAGCCATACCGGGACAGGGAACTATGGCTACACCTTC.

The chain is built from TRBV7-3 and TRBJ2-7, with TRBD2 matching over 8 bases. Per germline, CDR1 SGHTA and CDR2 FQGTGA. The CDR3 extends over 15 amino acids. Unmatched junction bases numbered 13, after V lost 6 bases and J lost 6 bases. The chain's CDR3 is CASSPRSGTGSEQYF. The CDR3 bases are TGTGCCAGCAGTCCGCGTAGCGGGACGGGGAGCGAGCAGTACTTC.

This CDR3 is CASSLDRGDYEQYF. CDR3 coding DNA: TGTGCCAGCAGCTTGGACAGGGGGGACTACGAGCAGTACTTC. The chain carries TRBV5-8 and TRBJ2-7; the match to TRBD1 covers 8 bases. V was clipped by 0 bases and J by 3 bases; unmatched bases: 2. There are 14 residues in the CDR3. Germline-derived CDR1 and CDR2 are SGHTS and YDEGEE.